This passage covers 27 T cell receptor beta chains from one sample sequenced in a study of T-cell reconstitution after alpha-beta-depleted transplantation in children. Preparation of the TCRbeta library used unique molecular identifiers. Each CDR3 protein gets one entry after TCRdb re-called the PCR reads with MiXCR. The data show fewer than 120,000 distinct CDR3 sequences, approximately 10% seen once. Sequenced material: PBMCs from the stem cell graft donor, taken from the stem cell graft. Receptors originate from a human donor who donated a stem cell graft to a child with acute lymphoblastic leukemia.

This clonotype was detected many times. The rearrangement uses TRBV20-1 and TRBJ1-1, with D unclear. Germline assignment: CDR1 DFQATT and CDR2 SNEGSKA (reference sequence). There are 12 residues in the CDR3. V gave up 5 bases and J gave up 0 bases, with 7 bases separating them. CDR3 nucleotide sequence: TGCAGTGCTCAAGGTCTGAACACTGAAGCTTTCTTT. Translated, it gives CSAQGLNTEAFF.

The table lists this clonotype with many counts. CDR3 region: CSARGSGGDEQFF. As DNA, the CDR3 is TGCAGTGCTAGAGGGTCCGGGGGTGATGAGCAGTTCTTC. J is TRBJ2-1 and V is TRBV20-1, with D possibly TRBD2 on 6 matching bases. The CDR3 is made up of 13 amino acids. Germline CDR1 and CDR2: DFQATT and SNEGSKA (reference sequence). The V gene lost 1 base and the J gene lost 8 bases, with 12 bases spanning the gap.

The chain employs TRBV6-5 and TRBJ2-3; the match to TRBD1 covers 9 bases. This CDR3 has 15 amino acids. CDR1 and CDR2 from the germline V gene are MNHEY and SVGAGI. V lost 2 bases, J lost 5 bases, and 5 bases stayed unmatched. The chain's CDR3 is CASSYLQGAVDTQYF. The CDR3 nucleotides read TGTGCCAGCAGTTACCTACAGGGGGCTGTAGATACGCAGTATTTT.

This clonotype showed up many times. The V gene is TRBV7-2, the J gene TRBJ1-1; D remains unclear. CDR3 size: 13 residues. The V gene's germline CDR1 is SGHTA and CDR2 FQGNSA. With 4 bases removed from V and 1 base from J, the gap between germline ends came to 7 bases. CDR3 bases: TGTGCCAGCAGCTCCAACACGAACACTGAAGCTTTCTTT. Translation gives CASSSNTNTEAFF.

In its sample, this clonotype was seen many times. The V and J genes are TRBV19 and TRBJ1-1; D might be TRBD1 (6 bases). Trimming took 5 bases from V and 6 from J, leaving 16 bases between them. The germline V gene has CDR1 LNHDA and CDR2 SQIVND (reference sequence). This CDR3 spans 14 amino acids. CDR3 nucleotides: TGTGCCAGTAGTGCAGGCCCAGACAGGCCTGAAGCTTTCTTT. It specifies CASSAGPDRPEAFF.

This clonotype came up many times. The chain uses TRBV5-1 and TRBJ2-1; perhaps TRBD1 as D (7 bases). Trimming stripped 0 bases from V and 5 bases from J, with 12 bases between. The length of the CDR3 is 15 residues. Looked up from germline, CDR1 is SGHRS and CDR2 is YFSETQ. The CDR3 nucleotides read TGCGCCAGCAGCTTGGACAGGGGCGGGAACAATGAGCAGTTCTTC. Protein: CASSLDRGGNNEQFF.

Ten or more counts support this clonotype. The chain employs TRBV6-5 and TRBJ2-7; D may be TRBD2 (6 bases). V was shortened by 0 bases and J by 2 bases, with 14 bases between the two germline ends. The CDR3 has 16 residues. The germline V gene has CDR1 MNHEY and CDR2 SVGAGI. The CDR3 DNA follows: TGTGCCAGCAGTTACTCGAACCCTAGGGAGGCCTACGAGCAGTACTTC. Translating it yields CASSYSNPREAYEQYF.

This clonotype was recorded a few times. This chain links TRBV29-1 with TRBJ2-2; perhaps TRBD1 as D (5 bases). Germline V gene data show CDR1 as SQVTM and CDR2 as ANQGSEA. V lost 3 bases to trimming and J lost 0 bases, with 5 bases between them. This CDR3 has 13 residues. As DNA, the CDR3 is TGCAGCGTTGACAGGGCGAACACCGGGGAGCTGTTTTTT. This encodes CSVDRANTGELFF.

This clonotype was counted ten times or more. The chain couples TRBV12-3 or TRBV12-4 to TRBJ2-7; D not certain. V was cut by 1 base and J by 2 bases, with 6 bases left in between. This CDR3 has 13 amino acids. CDR3 loop: CASSLERTYEQYF. CDR3 in DNA: TGTGCCAGCAGTTTAGAAAGGACCTACGAGCAGTACTTC.

This clonotype came up many times. The chain has TRBV12-3 or TRBV12-4 and TRBJ2-1, with a weak D call TRBD2 (5 bases). V lost 4 bases, J lost 2 bases, and 9 bases lay in between. The CDR3 is 14 residues long. The CDR3 bases are TGTGCCAGCAGTTCTACCGGGACCTACAATGAGCAGTTCTTC. Translation gives CASSSTGTYNEQFF.

This clonotype was recorded many times. The V and J genes are TRBV6-5 and TRBJ2-2; tentatively, D is TRBD1 or TRBD2 (5 bases each). Germline CDR1 is MNHEY and CDR2 is SVGAGI. The V and J ends lost 5 bases and 5 bases respectively, with 9 bases between them. The CDR3 covers 13 residues. The CDR3 reads CASSMGRTGELFF. The CDR3 region has the DNA TGTGCCAGCAGTATGGGACGGACCGGGGAGCTGTTTTTT.

This clonotype was seen repeatedly, ten times or more. The chain links TRBV5-6 to TRBJ2-7; D uncertain. The CDR3 contains 12 residues. Germline V lookup: CDR1 SGHDT, CDR2 YYEEEE. With 0 bases removed from V and 4 bases from J, the gap between germline ends came to 5 bases. For the CDR3, the DNA is TGTGCCAGCAGCTTGGCCACATACGAGCAGTACTTC. Amino acids: CASSLATYEQYF. Full variable domain (outside the CDR3, taken from reference TRBV5-6 and TRBJ2-7): DAGVTQSPTHLIKTRGQQVTLRCSPKSGHDTVSWYQQALGQGPQFIFQYYEEEERQRGNFPDRFSGHQFPNYSSELNVNALLLGDSALYLCASSLATYEQYFGPGTRLTVT.

This clonotype was seen at least ten times. The chain carries TRBV15 and TRBJ2-2; D not certain. Germline CDR1 LNHNV, CDR2 YYDKDF (reference sequence). Trimming removed 3 bases from V and 2 bases from J, with 4 bases in between. The CDR3 totals 13 residues. For the CDR3, the DNA is TGTGCCACCAGCAGCTTAAACACCGGGGAGCTGTTTTTT. It codes for CATSSLNTGELFF. Full variable domain (rest looked up from reference TRBV15 and TRBJ2-2): DAMVIQNPRYQVTQFGKPVTLSCSQTLNHNVMYWYQQKSSQAPKLLFHYYDKDFNNEADTPDNFQSRRPNTSFCFLDIRSPGLGDTAMYLCATSSLNTGELFFGEGSRLTVL.

With respect to this clonotype: A read error may be the cause here, since a much bigger clone is one base away. CDR3 in DNA: TGTGCCAGCTGCTTACGAAACTCTGGAAACACCATATATTTT. This sequence encodes CASCLRNSGNTIYF. The chain combines TRBV11-2 with TRBJ1-3; unclear D gene. CDR3 length: 14 residues. Germline loops: CDR1 SGHAT, CDR2 FQNNGV.

This clonotype was seen many times. The chain is built from TRBV7-8 and TRBJ2-6; D perhaps matches TRBD2 (6 bases). Germline CDR1 reads SGHVS; CDR2 reads FQNEAQ. Trimming left V 5 bases short and J 0 bases short, with 14 bases between. The CDR3 runs 17 residues. CDR3 bases: TGTGCCAGCAGCAGGCGGGGACCGAGCTCTGGGGCCAACGTCCTGACTTTC. Its protein is CASSRRGPSSGANVLTF. The entire variable domain, with the rest obtained from reference TRBV7-8 and TRBJ2-6, is as follows: GAGVSQSPRYKVAKRGQDVALRCDPISGHVSLFWYQQALGQGPEFLTYFQNEAQLDKSGLPSDRFFAERPEGSVSTLKIQRTQQEDSAVYLCASSRRGPSSGANVLTFGAGSRLTVL.

This clonotype was detected many times. The chain carries TRBV12-3 or TRBV12-4 and TRBJ1-3; the D gene is possibly TRBD1 (5 bases). Trimming stripped 3 bases from V and 6 bases from J, with 9 bases between. This CDR3 contains 13 residues. This CDR3 reads CASSFEGANTIYF. The CDR3 DNA reads as TGTGCCAGCAGTTTCGAAGGGGCAAACACCATATATTTT.

This clonotype was counted at least ten times. The genes are TRBV20-1 and TRBJ2-5; perhaps TRBD2 as D (6 bases). V was trimmed by 0 bases and J by 2 bases, leaving 13 bases between them. In germline, CDR1 is DFQATT, CDR2 SNEGSKA (reference sequence). The CDR3 extends over 15 amino acids. CDR3 amino acids: CSARDRVAVQETQYF. The CDR3, as DNA: TGCAGTGCTAGAGATCGGGTAGCGGTACAAGAGACCCAGTACTTC.

This clonotype was seen repeatedly, ten times or more. The gene calls are TRBV20-1 and TRBJ2-5, with a tentative D call TRBD1 (5 bases). V lost 4 bases to trimming and J lost 1 base, with 16 bases between them. Germline CDR1 and CDR2: DFQATT and SNEGSKA (reference sequence). The CDR3 consists of 15 residues. This CDR3 reads CSANSRARGQETQYF. The CDR3 nucleotides are TGCAGTGCTAATAGCCGGGCAAGGGGCCAAGAGACCCAGTACTTC.

This clonotype was detected ten times or more. The rearrangement uses TRBV19 and TRBJ2-2; D is possibly TRBD1 (6 bases). This CDR3 spans 14 amino acids. In germline, CDR1 is LNHDA, CDR2 SQIVND (reference sequence). V was trimmed by 1 base and J by 5 bases, leaving 8 bases between them. The chain's CDR3 is CASSIGGLTGELFF. For the CDR3, the DNA is TGTGCCAGTAGTATAGGGGGGCTAACCGGGGAGCTGTTTTTT.

This clonotype was seen repeatedly, ten times or more. The CDR3 region has the DNA TGTGCCAGCGGCACCGGGACAGGGGGCTTTGAAGCTTTCTTT. Its translation is CASGTGTGGFEAFF. The V and J genes are TRBV11-2 and TRBJ1-1; 12 bases match TRBD1. The germline gives CDR1 SGHAT, CDR2 FQNNGV. J was trimmed by 7 bases and V by 8 bases; bases with no gene match: 8. This CDR3 comprises 14 residues. Variable domain in full (rest from reference TRBV11-2 and TRBJ1-1): EAGVAQSPRYKIIEKRQSVAFWCNPISGHATLYWYQQILGQGPKLLIQFQNNGVVDDSQLPKDRFSAERLKGVDSTLKIQPAKLEDSAVYLCASGTGTGGFEAFFGQGTRLTVV.

This clonotype was observed at least ten times. The CDR3 nucleotides are TGTGCCAGCAGCTTATGGGTCTCTAGCACAGATACGCAGTATTTT. Protein sequence: CASSLWVSSTDTQYF. The chain recombines TRBV7-6 with TRBJ2-3; D unresolved. Trimming left V 2 bases short and J 0 bases short, with 9 bases between. CDR1 and CDR2 (germline): SGHVS, FNYEAQ. The length of the CDR3 is 15 residues.

Many counts were recorded for this clonotype. The rearrangement links TRBV27 to TRBJ2-1; TRBD1 agrees at 10 bases. This CDR3 has 17 residues. V shed 5 bases, J shed 4 bases, and the junction held 11 bases outside the gene matches. Per the germline V gene, CDR1 is MNHEY and CDR2 is SMNVEV (reference sequence). This chain's CDR3 is CASSPRARDRGYNEQFF. The CDR3 DNA sequence: TGTGCCAGCAGTCCCCGGGCCAGGGACAGGGGATACAATGAGCAGTTCTTC.

Worth noting for this clonotype: Given a much more abundant clone one base away, this may be a read error. V and J are TRBV24-1 and TRBJ2-2, with D unresolved. This CDR3 spans 14 amino acids. Germline V gene data show CDR1 as KGHDR and CDR2 as SFDVKD. CDR3 loop: CATSDLVNTWELFF. CDR3 DNA: TGTGCCACCAGTGACCTCGTCAACACCTGGGAGCTGTTTTTT.

At least ten counts were recorded for this clonotype. J is TRBJ2-3 and V is TRBV10-3; either TRBD1 or TRBD2 may supply D (5 bases each). The CDR3 sequence is 16 residues long. Trimming pared 3 bases from V and 4 bases from J, leaving 17 bases between. Per the germline V gene, CDR1 is ENHRY and CDR2 is SYGVKD. The CDR3 DNA follows: TGTGCCATCAGTGAAATAGCGACAGTAGGTGCAGATACGCAGTATTTT. Encoded protein: CAISEIATVGADTQYF.

This clonotype was seen many times. The rearrangement links TRBV6-5 to TRBJ1-6; D is unclear. Trimming took 4 bases from V and 7 from J, leaving 11 bases between them. Germline V CDR1 and CDR2: MNHEY, SVGAGI. The CDR3 extends over 14 amino acids. As DNA, the CDR3 is TGTGCCAGCAGTTCTCAGGTTTCGAATTCACCCCTCCACTTT. This codes for CASSSQVSNSPLHF.

This clonotype has a count of ten or more. The J gene is TRBJ2-1, the V gene TRBV5-1; tentative D call: TRBD1 (6 bases). V dropped 5 bases and J dropped 8 bases, with 17 bases sitting between them. This CDR3 spans 14 amino acids. Germline CDR1 and CDR2: SGHRS and YFSETQ. As DNA, the CDR3 is TGCGCCAGCAGGGGGGCCCCGGTGCAGGATGAGCAGTTCTTC. Translating it yields CASRGAPVQDEQFF.

At least ten counts were recorded for this clonotype. This chain links TRBV12-3 or TRBV12-4 with TRBJ1-4; 7 bases are a match to TRBD1. After removal of 4 bases from V and 10 bases from J, the junction contained 12 bases not matched to a gene. There are 15 residues in the CDR3. This chain's CDR3 is CASSSLATGVGKLFF. In nucleotides, the CDR3 is TGTGCCAGCAGTTCCCTTGCAACAGGGGTCGGAAAACTGTTTTTT.